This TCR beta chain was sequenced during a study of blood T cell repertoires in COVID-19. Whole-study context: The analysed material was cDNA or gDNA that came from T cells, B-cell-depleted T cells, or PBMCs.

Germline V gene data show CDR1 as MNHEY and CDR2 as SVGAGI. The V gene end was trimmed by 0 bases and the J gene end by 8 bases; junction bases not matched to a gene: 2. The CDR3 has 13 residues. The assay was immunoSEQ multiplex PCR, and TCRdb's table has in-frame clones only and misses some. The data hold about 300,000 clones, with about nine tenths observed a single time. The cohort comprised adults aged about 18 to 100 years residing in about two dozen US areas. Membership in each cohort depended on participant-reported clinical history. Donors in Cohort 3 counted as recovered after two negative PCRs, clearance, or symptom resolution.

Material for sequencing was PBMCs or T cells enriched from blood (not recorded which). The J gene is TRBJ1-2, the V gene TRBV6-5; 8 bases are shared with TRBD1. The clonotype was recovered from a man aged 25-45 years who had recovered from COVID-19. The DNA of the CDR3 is TGTGCCAGCAGTTACTCGGACAGGGTGGGCTACACCTTC. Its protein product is CASSYSDRVGYTF.